This T cell receptor (beta chain) was identified in a study of blood T cells in healthy people across ages. Findings and caveats of the study: Long-lived donors had more naive CD4+ cells and higher diversity than aged donors. Observed TCR beta diversity showed a strong correlation with the percentage of naive T cells as measured by flow cytometry.

Total RNA, at least 5.5 micrograms per sample, came from PBMCs. This clonotype was seen repeatedly, ten times or more. What it binds is unknown. The authors ran a second PCR of 7 to 11 cycles using a sample-barcoded 5' primer and a J-beta primer mix. TCRdb processed the 5' RACE reads anew with MiXCR; each CDR3 protein has one entry. This table holds approximately 810,000 distinct CDR3 sequences, 30% to 45% found once. This CDR3 is 14 amino acids long. The germline V gene encodes CDR1 LGHNA and CDR2 YNFKEQ. Trimming stripped 1 base from V and 3 bases from J, with 9 bases between. The genes are TRBV4-2 and TRBJ2-5; D not certain. The sample was blood. This sequence was found in a man younger than 35 in good health. The CDR3 nucleotides read TGTGCCAGCAGCCAAGTGCGCCGGAAAGAGACCCAGTACTTC. Amino acid sequence: CASSQVRRKETQYF.